The rows below give T cell receptor beta chains drawn from one sample of a study of T-cell reconstitution after alpha-beta-depleted transplantation in children. A single record per CDR3 protein comes from TCRdb applying MiXCR to the PCR reads. In the table there are approximately 130,000 distinct CDR3 sequences, 8.5% to 10% of which are singletons. The sequencing used PBMCs, mostly from graft donor cells, collected 180 days after TCRalphabeta/CD19-depleted stem cell transplant. The receptor source for this set is a girl in the first two years of life who had a stem cell transplant for combined immunodeficiency, so the T cells may come from the graft donor. CDR3s include the opening cysteine and the closing phenylalanine or tryptophan. Expanded clones get a size class; other rows say once, few or many, or leave the size out.

CDR3 length,J gene,clone size,V gene,CDR3 protein
15,TRBJ2-1,.,TRBV5-1,CASSIDQGAYNEQFF
15,TRBJ2-2,.,TRBV11-3,CASSPDRETTGELFF
18,TRBJ1-1,many,TRBV14,CASSQERGTGFMNTEAFF
12,TRBJ2-5,many,TRBV29-1,CSAGTGWETQYF
16,TRBJ1-3,.,TRBV5-1,CASSRAPTDSGNTIYF
13,TRBJ2-7,few,TRBV5-1,CASSLSANYEQYF
16,TRBJ2-5,.,TRBV27,CASASTSGRARETQYF
15,TRBJ2-7,.,TRBV4-2,CASSQVGQGPYEQYF
15,TRBJ2-3,few,TRBV12-3/TRBV12-4,CASSLDGVYTDTQYF
14,TRBJ1-1,.,TRBV10-2,CASSGQGAGTEAFF
14,TRBJ1-2,few,TRBV4-2,CASSQAGGFYGYTF
15,TRBJ2-3,.,TRBV3-1,CASSRRSGDSDTQYF
14,TRBJ2-3,.,TRBV10-3,CAISEVGRGDTQYF
15,TRBJ2-7,.,TRBV10-3,CAISESLGPSYEQYF
14,TRBJ1-2,.,TRBV29-1,CSVFDSLLNYGYTF
16,TRBJ2-1,.,TRBV24-1,CATSDRDSGSYNEQFF
11,TRBJ1-1,few,TRBV11-1,CASSHGTEAFF
16,TRBJ2-1,few,TRBV5-5,CASSRGRSGRNNEQFF
15,TRBJ2-3,.,TRBV12-3/TRBV12-4,CASSLANGPVDTQYF
16,TRBJ2-2,.,TRBV7-9,CASSPLLAGLTGELFF
15,TRBJ2-1,.,TRBV20-1,CSARRQGGVYNEQFF
14,TRBJ2-4,.,TRBV12-3/TRBV12-4,CASSRAGAKNIQYF
13,TRBJ1-5,many,TRBV12-3/TRBV12-4,CASSSRGVKPQHF
15,TRBJ1-5,.,TRBV7-8,CASSLFAGLYQPQHF
14,TRBJ2-4,few,TRBV7-2,CASSPRDRVNIQYF
18,TRBJ1-6,few,TRBV20-1,CSARDLTDSLSYNSPLHF
13,TRBJ2-7,few,TRBV6-5,CASSYGGTYEQYF
15,TRBJ2-1,.,TRBV12-3/TRBV12-4,CASSVSGGSYNEQFF